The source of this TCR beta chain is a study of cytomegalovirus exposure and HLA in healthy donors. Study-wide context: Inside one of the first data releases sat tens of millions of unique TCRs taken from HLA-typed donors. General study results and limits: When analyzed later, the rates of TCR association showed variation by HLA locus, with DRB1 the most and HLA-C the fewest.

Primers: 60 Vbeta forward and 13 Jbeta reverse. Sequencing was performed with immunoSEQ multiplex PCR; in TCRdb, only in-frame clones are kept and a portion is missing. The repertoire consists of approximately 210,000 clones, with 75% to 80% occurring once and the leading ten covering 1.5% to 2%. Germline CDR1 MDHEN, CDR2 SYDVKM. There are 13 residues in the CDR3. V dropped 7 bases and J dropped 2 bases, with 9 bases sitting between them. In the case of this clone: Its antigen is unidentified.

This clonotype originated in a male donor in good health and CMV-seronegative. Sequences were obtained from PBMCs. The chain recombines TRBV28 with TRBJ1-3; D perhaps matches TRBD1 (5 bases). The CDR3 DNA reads TGTGCCAGCAAGGAGGGACCTGGAAACACCATATATTTT. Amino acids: CASKEGPGNTIYF.